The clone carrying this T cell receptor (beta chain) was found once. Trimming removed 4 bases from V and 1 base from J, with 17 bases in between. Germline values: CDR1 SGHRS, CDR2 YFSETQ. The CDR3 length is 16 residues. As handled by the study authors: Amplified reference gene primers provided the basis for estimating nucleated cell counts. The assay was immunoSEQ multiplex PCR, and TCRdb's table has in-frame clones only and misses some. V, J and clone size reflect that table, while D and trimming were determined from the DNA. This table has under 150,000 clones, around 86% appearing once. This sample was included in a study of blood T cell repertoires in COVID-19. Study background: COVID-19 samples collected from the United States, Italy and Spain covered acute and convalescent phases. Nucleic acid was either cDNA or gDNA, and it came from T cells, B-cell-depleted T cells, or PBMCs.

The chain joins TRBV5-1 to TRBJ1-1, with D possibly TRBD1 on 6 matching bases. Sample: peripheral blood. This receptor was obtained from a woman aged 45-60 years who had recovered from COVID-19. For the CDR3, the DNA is TGCGCCAGCAGCCCGGGACATATCCGTACGAACACTGAAGCTTTCTTT. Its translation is CASSPGHIRTNTEAFF.